The 27 T cell receptor beta chains given below trace back to one sample, sequenced in a study of CD8 T cells in ankylosing spondylitis. TCRdb ran MiXCR on the 5' RACE reads and lists one entry per CDR3 protein. Of roughly 250,000 distinct CDR3 sequences in the sample, approximately 9% were seen once. What was sequenced was blood, either unsorted or a sorted T cell fraction (not recorded which). The receptors come from a male donor with ankylosing spondylitis or in good health (not recorded which).

This clonotype was seen once. This may be a read error: a much more frequent sequence differs by one nucleotide. J is TRBJ2-5 and V is TRBV14; D is perhaps TRBD2 (6 bases). Germline lookup yields CDR1 SGHDN and CDR2 FVKESK. V lost 3 bases to trimming and J lost 2 bases, with 19 bases between them. CDR3 length: 17 residues. As DNA, the CDR3 is TGTGCCAGCAGCCATCAAAGCGGGCCCCCGGAGCAAGAGACCCAGTACTTC. This encodes CASSHQSGPPEQETQYF.

This clonotype occurred a few times. The genes are TRBV20-1 and TRBJ2-7; 8 nucleotides match TRBD2. CDR1 and CDR2 from the germline V gene are DFQATT and SNEGSKA (reference sequence). V was pared by 4 bases and J by 5 bases, with 10 bases of the junction left unmatched. The CDR3 is made up of 14 amino acids. As DNA, the CDR3 is TGCAGTGCTACCGGGACTAGGGATTTCCACGAGCAGTACTTC. It is translated as CSATGTRDFHEQYF.

There are many counts of this clonotype. V and J are TRBV20-1 and TRBJ2-7, with 8 bases matching TRBD2. Germline assignment: CDR1 DFQATT and CDR2 SNEGSKA (reference sequence). This CDR3 region has 14 residues. Germline trimming cut 5 bases from V and 2 bases from J; bases unmatched to any gene: 8. For the CDR3, the DNA is TGCAGTGCTCTCAGGACTAGCCGAACCTACGAGCAGTACTTC. Protein: CSALRTSRTYEQYF.

There are many counts of this clonotype. The chain joins TRBV29-1 to TRBJ2-1; TRBD2 aligns across 9 bases. The CDR3 consists of 14 residues. Per germline, CDR1 SQVTM and CDR2 ANQGSEA. V was clipped by 3 bases and J by 10 bases; unmatched bases: 10. As DNA, the CDR3 is TGCAGCGTTGACCCCCAGCGGGGGGTGGGAGAGCAGTTCTTC. Its protein product is CSVDPQRGVGEQFF.

This clonotype was counted only a few times. This chain uses TRBV11-3 with TRBJ2-5, with TRBD1 matching over 8 bases. The CDR3 is 15 amino acids. V was pared by 3 bases and J by 1 base, with 4 bases of the junction left unmatched. Germline V lookup: CDR1 SGHNT, CDR2 YENEEA. CDR3 DNA: TGTGCCAGCAGCTTCACAGGGACAGGCCAAGAGACCCAGTACTTC. Residues: CASSFTGTGQETQYF.

Turning to this clonotype: A much larger clone differs by one base, so this may be a read error. The chain combines TRBV10-3 with TRBJ1-1, with unresolved D. The ends were cut back, 4 bases at V and 6 bases at J, with 15 bases in the middle. Germline V gene data show CDR1 as ENHRY and CDR2 as SYGVKD. There are 14 residues in the CDR3. CDR3 residues: CAISGRIREAEAFF. CDR3 in DNA: TGTGCCATCAGTGGACGGATTAGGGAGGCTGAAGCTTTCTTT.

This clonotype was detected only a few times. J is TRBJ2-7 and V is TRBV18; TRBD2 aligns across 11 bases. With 6 bases clipped from V and 4 bases from J, the junction kept 5 bases outside the gene matches. The CDR3 is made up of 14 amino acids. Germline V gene data show CDR1 as KGHSH and CDR2 as LQKENI. The CDR3 DNA reads as TGTGCCAGCTCCGGGACTAGCGGCAAATACGAGCAGTACTTC. Translation: CASSGTSGKYEQYF.

This clonotype appeared many times. The chain employs TRBV12-3 or TRBV12-4 and TRBJ1-5; the D gene is possibly TRBD1 (6 bases). The length of the CDR3 is 13 residues. The V end lost 7 bases, the J end lost 4 bases, and 11 bases lay between the germline ends. This CDR3 reads CASKGTRNQPQHF. The DNA for the CDR3 is TGTGCCAGCAAAGGGACACGGAATCAGCCCCAGCATTTT.

The table lists this clonotype with many counts. This chain links TRBV7-6 with TRBJ1-2; 9 positions agree with TRBD1. After removal of 5 bases from V and 0 bases from J, the junction contained 7 bases not matched to a gene. The germline CDR1 and CDR2 sequences are SGHVS and FNYEAQ. The CDR3 sequence is 16 residues long. In DNA form, the CDR3 reads TGTGCCAGCAGCCCAGGGACAGGGCCAACTAACTATGGCTACACCTTC. It translates to CASSPGTGPTNYGYTF.

At least ten counts were recorded for this clonotype. This chain links TRBV6-2 or TRBV6-3 with TRBJ2-6; 7 nucleotides match TRBD1. The CDR3 length is 15 residues. The germline CDR1 and CDR2 sequences are MNHEY and SVGEGT. V trimming: 5 bases; J trimming: 2 bases; junction bases outside the gene matches: 3. CDR3 DNA: TGTGCCAGCAGTACACAGGGGACTGGGGCCAACGTCCTGACTTTC. As protein: CASSTQGTGANVLTF.

This clonotype was seen ten or more times. This sequence joins TRBV4-1 and TRBJ2-5, with 7 bases aligning to TRBD2. The CDR3 covers 15 residues. Trimming at V came to 2 bases and at J to 3 bases, leaving 6 bases not matched to a gene. CDR1 and CDR2 (germline): MGHRA, YSYEKL. For the CDR3, the DNA is TGCGCCAGCAGCCAACCCCTAGCGGCTAAAGAGACCCAGTACTTC. Translated: CASSQPLAAKETQYF.

This clonotype has at least ten counts. J is TRBJ2-1 and V is TRBV29-1; 10 bases match TRBD2. The CDR3 covers 15 residues. The germline CDR1 and CDR2 sequences are SQVTM and ANQGSEA. V lost 4 bases and J lost 2; bases outside the gene matches: 5. The CDR3, as DNA: TGCAGCGTTGCTGGACTAGCGGAGACCTACAATGAGCAGTTCTTC. Translating it yields CSVAGLAETYNEQFF.

This clonotype was counted many times. The V call is TRBV7-2, the J call TRBJ2-2; TRBD2 matches 9 bases. The CDR3 runs 15 residues. Trimming at V came to 5 bases and at J to 7 bases, leaving 8 bases not matched to a gene. Germline CDR1 reads SGHTA; CDR2 reads FQGNSA. DNA for the CDR3: TGTGCCAGCAGCCAGATTGCGGGGGGGATCGGGGAGCTGTTTTTT. As protein: CASSQIAGGIGELFF. Looking up the rest from reference TRBV7-2 and TRBJ2-2 gives the full variable domain: GAGVSQSPSNKVTEKGKDVELRCDPISGHTALYWYRQSLGQGLEFLIYFQGNSAPDKSGLPSDRFSAERTGGSVSTLTIQRTQQEDSAVYLCASSQIAGGIGELFFGEGSRLTVL.

The chain combines TRBV18 with TRBJ1-1; D uncertain. The CDR3 sequence is 12 residues long. The V end was cut by 5 bases, the J end by 0 bases, with 4 bases between. The V gene's germline CDR1 is KGHSH and CDR2 LQKENI. This chain's CDR3 is CASSTMNTEAFF. In DNA, the CDR3 is TGTGCCAGCTCAACTATGAACACTGAAGCTTTCTTT. The variable domain in full, completed from reference TRBV18 and TRBJ1-1, reads NAGVMQNPRHLVRRRGQEARLRCSPMKGHSHVYWYRQLPEEGLKFMVYLQKENIIDESGMPKERFSAEFPKEGPSILRIQQVVRGDSAAYFCASSTMNTEAFFGQGTRLTVV.

This clonotype was counted at least ten times. The chain uses TRBV27 and TRBJ2-2; 8 bases match TRBD1. The CDR3 consists of 14 residues. Trimming at V came to 5 bases and at J to 6 bases, leaving 5 bases not matched to a gene. Per the germline V gene, CDR1 is MNHEY and CDR2 is SMNVEV (reference sequence). Here the CDR3 reads CASSRADRAGELFF. The CDR3 DNA sequence: TGTGCCAGCAGTCGCGCGGACAGGGCCGGGGAGCTGTTTTTT.

This chain joins TRBV6-5 and TRBJ2-3, with 9 bases aligning to TRBD2. Germline V lookup: CDR1 MNHEY, CDR2 SVGAGI. The trim removed 0 bases at V and 4 bases at J, leaving 5 bases unmatched. CDR3 length: 16 residues. The CDR3 DNA reads as TGTGCCAGCAGTTACTCGGGGCGCGGGGGGGCAGATACGCAGTATTTT. Translation gives CASSYSGRGGADTQYF.

The table lists this clonotype with many counts. J is TRBJ2-2 and V is TRBV7-2; TRBD1 is a possible D gene (5 bases). Trimming took 3 bases from V and 3 from J, leaving 8 bases between them. Germline values: CDR1 SGHTA, CDR2 FQGNSA. The CDR3 consists of 14 residues. CDR3 sequence: CASSFRRDTGELFF. The CDR3 DNA reads as TGTGCCAGCAGCTTTCGCAGGGACACCGGGGAGCTGTTTTTT.

This clonotype showed up many times. The chain uses TRBV7-2 and TRBJ2-1; TRBD2 aligns across 8 bases. This CDR3 has 16 residues. Germline CDR1 is SGHTA and CDR2 is FQGNSA. The trim removed 1 base at V and 5 bases at J, leaving 7 bases unmatched. The CDR3 spells CASSLGGWRGDNEQFF. CDR3 bases: TGTGCCAGCAGCTTAGGGGGCTGGCGGGGGGACAATGAGCAGTTCTTC. The full variable domain, its missing parts supplied by reference TRBV7-2 and TRBJ2-1, is GAGVSQSPSNKVTEKGKDVELRCDPISGHTALYWYRQSLGQGLEFLIYFQGNSAPDKSGLPSDRFSAERTGGSVSTLTIQRTQQEDSAVYLCASSLGGWRGDNEQFFGPGTRLTVL.

This clonotype was recorded at least ten times. This CDR3 is CSVTGNGEKLFF. The CDR3 nucleotides read TGCAGCGTTACAGGGAATGGGGAAAAACTGTTTTTT. The V call is TRBV29-1, the J call TRBJ1-4, with D possibly being TRBD1 (6 bases). There are 12 residues in the CDR3. The germline V and J ends were trimmed by 5 bases and 8 bases, with 12 bases remaining between them. Looked up from germline, CDR1 is SQVTM and CDR2 is ANQGSEA.

The sample holds many counts of this clonotype. V gene TRBV12-3 or TRBV12-4 combines with J gene TRBJ1-1, with 10 positions matching TRBD1. V was pared by 3 bases and J by 4 bases, with 14 bases of the junction left unmatched. This CDR3 spans 18 amino acids. The CDR3 DNA reads as TGTGCCAGCAGTTTCTACGCAATAAGACAGGGGGCGAGCACTGAAGCTTTCTTT. Translation gives CASSFYAIRQGASTEAFF.

This clonotype has a count of ten or more. V and J are TRBV19 and TRBJ1-5; TRBD1 matches 11 bases. V shed 1 base, J shed 7 bases, and the junction held 3 bases outside the gene matches. Germline V gene lookup returns CDR1 LNHDA and CDR2 SQIVND (reference sequence). This CDR3 has 15 amino acids. CDR3 bases: TGTGCCAGTAGTATAGGGACAGGGGGCACGCAGCCCCAGCATTTT. Translation gives CASSIGTGGTQPQHF.

This clonotype appeared many times. The chain uses TRBV7-9 and TRBJ2-5; D is undetermined. V was shortened by 5 bases and J by 1 base, with 11 bases between the two germline ends. The germline V gene has CDR1 SEHNR and CDR2 FQNEAQ (reference sequence). The CDR3 is 14 amino acids. The CDR3 here is CASSNVGSQETQYF. CDR3 DNA: TGTGCCAGCAGCAATGTTGGCTCCCAAGAGACCCAGTACTTC.

In this sample, this clonotype turned up a few times. The chain has TRBV11-3 and TRBJ2-1; TRBD2 matches 9 bases. Germline loops: CDR1 SGHNT, CDR2 YENEEA. V gave up 5 bases and J gave up 2 bases; unmatched junction bases: 4. This CDR3 region has 15 residues. The CDR3 region is CASSPGLAPYNEQFF. In DNA form, the CDR3 reads TGTGCCAGCAGCCCCGGACTAGCGCCCTACAATGAGCAGTTCTTC.

This clonotype was seen repeatedly, ten times or more. V gene TRBV14 combines with J gene TRBJ2-4; D remains unclear. V dropped 1 base and J dropped 0 bases, with 13 bases sitting between them. The CDR3 runs 17 residues. Germline CDR1 and CDR2: SGHDN and FVKESK. The CDR3 spells CASSQAAGVLAKNIQYF. CDR3 nucleotide sequence: TGTGCCAGCAGCCAAGCGGCCGGTGTCCTAGCCAAAAACATTCAGTACTTC.

This clonotype was seen ten or more times. The genes are TRBV20-1 and TRBJ1-2, with D uncertain. Trimming took 0 bases from V and 2 from J, leaving 16 bases between them. The CDR3 has 16 amino acids. In germline, CDR1 is DFQATT, CDR2 SNEGSKA (reference sequence). DNA for the CDR3: TGCAGTGCTAGAGATAGGGCAGGCCTTCTAAACTATGGCTACACCTTC. Its protein product is CSARDRAGLLNYGYTF.

This clonotype was observed many times. The chain links TRBV20-1 to TRBJ1-2, with 7 bases identical to TRBD1. The CDR3 covers 15 residues. Losses at the gene ends were 2 bases for V and 12 bases for J; bases not matched to a gene: 18. Germline V lookup: CDR1 DFQATT, CDR2 SNEGSKA (reference sequence). CDR3 bases: TGCAGTGCTAGACCCTGGGGACAGATTTGGTCTCAGCACACCTTC. Translated: CSARPWGQIWSQHTF.

The rearrangement uses TRBV7-8 and TRBJ2-7, with 14 bases matching TRBD2. Trimming took 5 bases from V and 0 from J; bases not matched to a gene: 9. CDR3 length: 18 amino acids. Per the germline V gene, CDR1 is SGHVS and CDR2 is FQNEAQ. In DNA form, the CDR3 reads TGTGCCAGCAGCCTGGGACTAGCGGGGGCCCAAACCTCCTACGAGCAGTACTTC. It yields the protein CASSLGLAGAQTSYEQYF.